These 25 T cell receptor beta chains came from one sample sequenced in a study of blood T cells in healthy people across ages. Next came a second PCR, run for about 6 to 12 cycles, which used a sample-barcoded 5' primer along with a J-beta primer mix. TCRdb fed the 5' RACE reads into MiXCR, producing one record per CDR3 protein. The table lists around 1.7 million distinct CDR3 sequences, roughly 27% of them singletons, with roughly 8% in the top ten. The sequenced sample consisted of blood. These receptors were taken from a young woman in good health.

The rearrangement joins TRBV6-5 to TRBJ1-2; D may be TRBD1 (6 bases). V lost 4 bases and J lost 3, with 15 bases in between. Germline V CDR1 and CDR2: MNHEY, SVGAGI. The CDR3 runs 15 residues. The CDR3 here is CASSLQYRVDYGYTF. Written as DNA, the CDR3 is TGTGCCAGCAGTTTACAATACAGGGTCGACTATGGCTACACCTTC.

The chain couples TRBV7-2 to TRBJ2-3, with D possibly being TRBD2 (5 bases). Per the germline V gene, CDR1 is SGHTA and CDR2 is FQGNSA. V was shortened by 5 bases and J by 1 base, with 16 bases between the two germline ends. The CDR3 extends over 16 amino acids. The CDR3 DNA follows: TGTGCCAGCAGCCGCCTAGGAGGATTGGGCACAGATACGCAGTATTTT. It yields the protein CASSRLGGLGTDTQYF. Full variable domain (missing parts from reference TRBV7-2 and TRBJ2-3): GAGVSQSPSNKVTEKGKDVELRCDPISGHTALYWYRQSLGQGLEFLIYFQGNSAPDKSGLPSDRFSAERTGGSVSTLTIQRTQQEDSAVYLCASSRLGGLGTDTQYFGPGTRLTVL.

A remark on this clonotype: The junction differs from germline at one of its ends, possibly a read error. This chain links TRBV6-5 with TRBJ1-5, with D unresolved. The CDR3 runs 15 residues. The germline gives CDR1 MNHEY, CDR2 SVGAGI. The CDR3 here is CVSRPEDRPNQPQHF. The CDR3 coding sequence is TGTGTCAGCAGACCAGAGGACCGGCCGAATCAGCCCCAGCATTTT.

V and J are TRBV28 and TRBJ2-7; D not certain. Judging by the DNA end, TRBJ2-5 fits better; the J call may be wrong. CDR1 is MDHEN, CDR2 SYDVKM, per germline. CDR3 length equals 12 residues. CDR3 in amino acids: CASVRPPETQYF. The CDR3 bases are TGTGCCAGCGTCAGGCCTCCGGAGACCCAGTACTTC.

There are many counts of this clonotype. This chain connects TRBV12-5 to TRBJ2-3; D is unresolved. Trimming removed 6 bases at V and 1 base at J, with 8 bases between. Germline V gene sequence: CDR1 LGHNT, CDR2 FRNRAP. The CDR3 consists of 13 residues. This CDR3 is CASGAGGTDTQYF. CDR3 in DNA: TGTGCTAGTGGGGCTGGCGGCACAGATACGCAGTATTTT.

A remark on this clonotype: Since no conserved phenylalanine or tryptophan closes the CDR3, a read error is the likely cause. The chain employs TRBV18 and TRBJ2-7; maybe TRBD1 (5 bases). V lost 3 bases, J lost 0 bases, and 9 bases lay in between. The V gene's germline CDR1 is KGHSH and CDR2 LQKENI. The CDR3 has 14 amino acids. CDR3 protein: CASSPRVSSYEQYI. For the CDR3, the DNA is TGTGCCAGCTCACCCAGGGTTAGCTCCTACGAGCAGTACATC.

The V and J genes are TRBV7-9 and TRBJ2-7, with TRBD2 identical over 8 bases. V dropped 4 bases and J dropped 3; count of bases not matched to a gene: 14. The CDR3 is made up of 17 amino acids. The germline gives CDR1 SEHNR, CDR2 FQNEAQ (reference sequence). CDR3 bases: TGTGCCAGCAGCTCACAGGGCCCCGGGACTAGGCGCTACGAGCAGTACTTC. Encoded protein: CASSSQGPGTRRYEQYF.

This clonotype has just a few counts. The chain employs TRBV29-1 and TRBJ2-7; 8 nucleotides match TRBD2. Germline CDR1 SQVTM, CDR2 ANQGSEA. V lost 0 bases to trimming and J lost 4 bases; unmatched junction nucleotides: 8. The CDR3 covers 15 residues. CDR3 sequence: CSVEEGGREGYEQYF. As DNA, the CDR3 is TGCAGCGTTGAAGAGGGGGGACGGGAGGGGTACGAGCAGTACTTC.

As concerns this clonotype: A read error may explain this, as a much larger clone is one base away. The CDR3 here is CSVELSGAYNEQFF. CDR3 DNA: TGCAGCGTTGAGCTTAGCGGGGCATACAATGAGCAGTTCTTC. This rearrangement joins TRBV29-1 to TRBJ2-1; TRBD2 matches at 8 bases. Germline CDR1 reads SQVTM; CDR2 reads ANQGSEA. The CDR3 is 14 residues long. J was trimmed by 4 bases and V by 3 bases; bases with no gene match: 5.

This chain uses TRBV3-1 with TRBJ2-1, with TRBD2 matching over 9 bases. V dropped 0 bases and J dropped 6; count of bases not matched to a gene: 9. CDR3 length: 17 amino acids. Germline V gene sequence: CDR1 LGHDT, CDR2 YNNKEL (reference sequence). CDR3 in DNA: TGTGCCAGCAGCCAAGAACGATCGGCGGGGGGGCTCAATGAGCAGTTCTTC. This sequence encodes CASSQERSAGGLNEQFF.

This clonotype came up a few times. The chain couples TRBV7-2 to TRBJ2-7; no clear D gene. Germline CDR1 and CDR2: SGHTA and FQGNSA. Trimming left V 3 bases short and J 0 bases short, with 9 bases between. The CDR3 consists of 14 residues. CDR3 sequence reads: CASSFPESSYEQYF. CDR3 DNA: TGTGCCAGCAGCTTTCCCGAAAGCTCCTACGAGCAGTACTTC.

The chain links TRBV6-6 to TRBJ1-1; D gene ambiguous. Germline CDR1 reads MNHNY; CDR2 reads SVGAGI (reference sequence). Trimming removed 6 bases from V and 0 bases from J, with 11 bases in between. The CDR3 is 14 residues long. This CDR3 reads CASRENIMNTEAFF. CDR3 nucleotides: TGTGCCAGCAGGGAGAACATCATGAACACTGAAGCTTTCTTT.

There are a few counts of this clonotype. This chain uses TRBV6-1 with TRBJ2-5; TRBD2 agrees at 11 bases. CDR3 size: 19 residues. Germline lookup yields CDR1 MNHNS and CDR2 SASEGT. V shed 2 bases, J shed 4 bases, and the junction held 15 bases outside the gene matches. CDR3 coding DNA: TGTGCCAGCAGTGAACTTTTGGGAACTAGCGGGGGTGGAAGAGAGACCCAGTACTTC. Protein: CASSELLGTSGGGRETQYF.

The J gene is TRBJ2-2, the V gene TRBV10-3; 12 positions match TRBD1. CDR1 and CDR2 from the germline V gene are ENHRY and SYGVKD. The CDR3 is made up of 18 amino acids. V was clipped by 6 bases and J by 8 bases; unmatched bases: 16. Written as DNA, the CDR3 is TGTGCCATCAGGGCTGACCCGGGACAGGGGGCCCTGGTTGGGGAGCTGTTTTTT. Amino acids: CAIRADPGQGALVGELFF.

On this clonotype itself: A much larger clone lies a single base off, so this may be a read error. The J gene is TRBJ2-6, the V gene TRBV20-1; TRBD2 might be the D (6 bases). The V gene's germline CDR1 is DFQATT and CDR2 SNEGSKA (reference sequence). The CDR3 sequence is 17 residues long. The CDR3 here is CSVRDEGGPGRANVLTF. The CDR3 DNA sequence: TGCAGTGTTAGAGATGAGGGAGGCCCGGGGAGGGCCAACGTCCTGACTTTC.

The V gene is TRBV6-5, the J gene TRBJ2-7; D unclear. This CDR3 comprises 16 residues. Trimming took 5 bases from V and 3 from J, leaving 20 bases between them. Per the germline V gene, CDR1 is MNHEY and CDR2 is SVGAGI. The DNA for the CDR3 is TGTGCCAGCAGTAAACTTACCCCTCCCGGGCACTACGAGCAGTACTTC. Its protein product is CASSKLTPPGHYEQYF.

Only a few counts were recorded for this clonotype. The CDR3 is CSARDLKREATYEQYF. The CDR3 nucleotides read TGCAGTGCTAGAGATCTAAAGCGGGAGGCTACCTACGAGCAGTACTTC. The chain uses TRBV20-1 and TRBJ2-7; 9 bases fit TRBD2. This CDR3 has 16 amino acids. J was trimmed by 2 bases and V by 0 bases; bases with no gene match: 8. CDR1 and CDR2 (germline): DFQATT, SNEGSKA (reference sequence).

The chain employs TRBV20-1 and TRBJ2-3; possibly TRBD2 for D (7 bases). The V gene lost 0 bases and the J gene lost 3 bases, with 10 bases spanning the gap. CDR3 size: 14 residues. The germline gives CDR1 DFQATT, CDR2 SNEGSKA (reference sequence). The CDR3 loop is CSARDKGGTDTQYF. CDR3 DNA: TGCAGTGCTAGAGATAAGGGGGGGACAGATACGCAGTATTTT.

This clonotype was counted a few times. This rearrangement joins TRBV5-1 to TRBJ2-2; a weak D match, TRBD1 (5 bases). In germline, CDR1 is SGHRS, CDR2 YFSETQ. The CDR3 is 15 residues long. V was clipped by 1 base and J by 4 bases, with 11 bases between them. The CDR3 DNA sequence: TGCGCCAGCAGCTTGCTTCAAGGGGCCACCGGGGAGCTGTTTTTT. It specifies CASSLLQGATGELFF.

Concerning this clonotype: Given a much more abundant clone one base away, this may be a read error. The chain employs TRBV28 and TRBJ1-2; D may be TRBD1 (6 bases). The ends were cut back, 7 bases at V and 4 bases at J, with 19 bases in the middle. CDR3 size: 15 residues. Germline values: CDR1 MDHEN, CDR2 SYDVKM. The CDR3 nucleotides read TGTGCCAGCAACCTTAGTCTCGGGACACTCTATGGCTACACCTTC. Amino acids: CASNLSLGTLYGYTF.

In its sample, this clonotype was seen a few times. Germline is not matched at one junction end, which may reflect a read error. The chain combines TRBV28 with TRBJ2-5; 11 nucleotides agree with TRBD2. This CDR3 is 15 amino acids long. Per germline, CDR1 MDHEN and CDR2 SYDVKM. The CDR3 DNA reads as TGTGTCAGCAGTTTAACTAGCGGGGGTCAAGAGACCCAGTACTTC. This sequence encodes CVSSLTSGGQETQYF.

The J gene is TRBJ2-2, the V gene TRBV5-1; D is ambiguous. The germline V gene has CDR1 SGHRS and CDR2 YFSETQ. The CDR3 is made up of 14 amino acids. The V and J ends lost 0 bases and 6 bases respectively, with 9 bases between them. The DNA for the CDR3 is TGCGCCAGCAGCTTGGGTCTAACTGCCGGGGAGCTGTTTTTT. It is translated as CASSLGLTAGELFF.

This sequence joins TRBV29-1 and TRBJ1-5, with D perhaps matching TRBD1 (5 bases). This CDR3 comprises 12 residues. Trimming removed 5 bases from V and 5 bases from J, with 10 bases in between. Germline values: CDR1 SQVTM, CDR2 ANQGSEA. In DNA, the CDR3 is TGCAGCGTTACTGGGGGAGATCAGCCCCAGCATTTT. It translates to CSVTGGDQPQHF.

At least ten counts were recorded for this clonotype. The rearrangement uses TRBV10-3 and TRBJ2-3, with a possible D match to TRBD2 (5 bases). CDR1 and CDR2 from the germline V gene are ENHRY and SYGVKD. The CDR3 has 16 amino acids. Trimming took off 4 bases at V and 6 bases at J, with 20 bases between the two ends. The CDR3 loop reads CAISVTGGPGGDTQYF. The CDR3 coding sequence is TGTGCCATCAGTGTCACGGGCGGGCCCGGCGGGGATACGCAGTATTTT.

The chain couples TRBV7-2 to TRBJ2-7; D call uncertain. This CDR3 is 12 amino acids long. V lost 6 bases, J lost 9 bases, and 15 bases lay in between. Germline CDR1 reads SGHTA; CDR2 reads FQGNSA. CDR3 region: CASSPLGGGQYF. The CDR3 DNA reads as TGTGCCAGCAGTCCCCTTGGTGGCGGGCAGTACTTC. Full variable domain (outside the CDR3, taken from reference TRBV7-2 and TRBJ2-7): GAGVSQSPSNKVTEKGKDVELRCDPISGHTALYWYRQSLGQGLEFLIYFQGNSAPDKSGLPSDRFSAERTGGSVSTLTIQRTQQEDSAVYLCASSPLGGGQYFGPGTRLTVT.